Sequencing of this T cell receptor beta chain was carried out in a study of T cells after posttransplantation cyclophosphamide. Sampled 1 year posttransplant, controls received myeloablative marrow transplants, methotrexate and a calcineurin inhibitor. Assay used: immunoSEQ multiplex PCR; TCRdb lists only in-frame clones, some missing. The sample has 4,000 or so clones, less than 85% seen once; the top ten hold 56%. The receptor's source is a female patient aged 50-59 years who received an allogeneic stem cell transplant from an unrelated donor, was CMV-positive, and had acute and chronic GVHD. Some T cells may be supplied by the graft donor. Sequencing used PBMCs, obtained after allogeneic stem cell transplant with calcineurin inhibitor and methotrexate.

The CDR3 loop reads CASSPLWGNTIYF. The CDR3 DNA sequence: TGTGCCAGCAGCCCCCTATGGGGAAACACCATATATTTT. The chain is built from TRBV27 and TRBJ1-3; D gene uncertain. The CDR3 has 13 residues. In germline, CDR1 is MNHEY, CDR2 SMNVEV (reference sequence). V lost 6 bases and J 4 bases, leaving 10 bases between the germline ends.